A single sample is the source of the 11 T cell receptor beta chains below, sequenced in a study of T-cell memory formation after mild COVID-19. TCRdb fed the 5' RACE reads into MiXCR, producing one record per CDR3 protein. The sample has fewer than 700,000 distinct CDR3 sequences, approximately 18% seen once. The sample consisted of PBMCs or a T cell subset sorted from them (not recorded which). The receptors here all came from an adult woman who had mild COVID-19 (a few samples of this study predate the infection). Cell type and time point are not known.

In this sample, this clonotype turned up a few times. The rearrangement links TRBV9 to TRBJ2-3, with TRBD2 identical over 14 bases. The germline V gene has CDR1 SGDLS and CDR2 YYNGEE. The CDR3 totals 16 residues. Trimming at V came to 0 bases and at J to 9 bases, leaving 6 bases not matched to a gene. The CDR3 nucleotides read TGTGCCAGCAGCGTAGAGGGACTAGCGGGAGCAGCCACGCAGTATTTT. As protein: CASSVEGLAGAATQYF. Using reference TRBV9 and TRBJ2-3 for the parts outside the CDR3, the full variable domain is DSGVTQTPKHLITATGQRVTLRCSPRSGDLSVYWYQQSLDQGLQFLIQYYNGEERAKGNILERFSAQQFPDLHSELNLSSLELGDSALYFCASSVEGLAGAATQYFGPGTRLTVL.

This clonotype appeared a few times. This rearrangement joins TRBV12-3 or TRBV12-4 to TRBJ1-2, with a tentative D call TRBD1 (5 bases). V lost 3 bases and J lost 7, with 15 bases in between. The CDR3 loop spans 14 amino acids. The CDR3 sequence: CASSFPGPLGGYTF. DNA for the CDR3: TGTGCCAGCAGTTTCCCAGGGCCCCTTGGTGGCTACACCTTC.

The chain couples TRBV6-2 or TRBV6-3 to TRBJ2-5; 9 bases map to TRBD2. The CDR3 sequence is 15 residues long. V gave up 5 bases and J gave up 4 bases; unmatched junction bases: 8. The germline CDR1 and CDR2 sequences are MNHEY and SVGEGT. CDR3 coding DNA: TGTGCCAGCAGTCGCCGGACTAGCGTAAGAGAGACCCAGTACTTC. Its protein is CASSRRTSVRETQYF.

The rearrangement joins TRBV7-9 to TRBJ1-3, with 9 nucleotides matching TRBD1. This CDR3 is built from 15 residues. Germline trimming cut 6 bases from V and 4 bases from J; bases unmatched to any gene: 7. CDR1 and CDR2 (germline): SEHNR, FQNEAQ (reference sequence). The CDR3 DNA reads as TGTGCCAGCAGTTGGGACAGGGTCTACGGAAACACCATATATTTT. This encodes CASSWDRVYGNTIYF.

The table lists this clonotype with a count of one. The J gene is TRBJ1-2, the V gene TRBV20-1; D unresolved. Trimming left V 0 bases short and J 5 bases short, with 13 bases between. Per the germline V gene, CDR1 is DFQATT and CDR2 is SNEGSKA (reference sequence). The CDR3 runs to 14 residues. CDR3: CSARDSKAPYGYTF. CDR3 coding DNA: TGCAGTGCTAGAGACAGCAAGGCTCCTTATGGCTACACCTTC.

The rearrangement links TRBV5-1 to TRBJ2-3, with TRBD2 matching 13 bases. After removal of 1 base from V and 2 bases from J, the junction contained 13 bases not matched to a gene. Germline-derived CDR1 and CDR2 are SGHRS and YFSETQ. CDR3 length: 20 amino acids. The CDR3 protein is CASSLKGTSGVGAYTDTQYF. The DNA for the CDR3 is TGCGCCAGCAGCTTGAAAGGGACTAGCGGGGTAGGAGCTTACACAGATACGCAGTATTTT.

In this sample, this clonotype turned up a few times. V gene TRBV2 combines with J gene TRBJ2-7, with 9 positions matching TRBD2. The length of the CDR3 is 15 residues. The germline gives CDR1 SNHLY, CDR2 FYNNEI. The J segment lost 4 bases and the V segment lost 2 bases, leaving 6 bases of the junction unmatched. This CDR3 reads CASSEIAGESYEQYF. Here the CDR3 DNA reads TGTGCCAGCAGTGAAATAGCGGGAGAGTCGTACGAGCAGTACTTC.

This clonotype showed up just a few times. The chain joins TRBV19 to TRBJ1-1, with 7 nucleotides matching TRBD1. CDR1 LNHDA and CDR2 SQIVND come from the germline V gene (reference sequence). CDR3 length: 14 amino acids. The trim removed 4 bases at V and 5 bases at J, leaving 7 bases unmatched. CDR3 in DNA: TGTGCCAGTAGTACCCCACAGGGGCGAACTGAAGCTTTCTTT. This encodes CASSTPQGRTEAFF.

The V gene is TRBV20-1, the J gene TRBJ2-1; TRBD1 agrees at 7 bases. V trimming: 5 bases; J trimming: 5 bases; junction bases outside the gene matches: 9. Germline CDR1 reads DFQATT; CDR2 reads SNEGSKA (reference sequence). This CDR3 has 14 amino acids. The CDR3 loop reads CSASQGRLDNEQFF. CDR3 nucleotides: TGCAGTGCTTCACAGGGGCGGCTCGACAATGAGCAGTTCTTC.

This clonotype was seen more than once but under ten times. CDR3 protein: CASSIVGTGAAAFF. The CDR3 DNA reads TGTGCCAGTAGTATAGTGGGGACAGGGGCCGCAGCTTTCTTT. J is TRBJ1-1 and V is TRBV19; 10 positions match TRBD1. Germline-derived CDR1 and CDR2 are LNHDA and SQIVND (reference sequence). V shed 1 base and J 10 bases; nucleotides not matched to a gene: 6. The CDR3 totals 14 residues.

The chain combines TRBV30 with TRBJ1-4; 7 bases match TRBD1. V shed 5 bases, J shed 4 bases, and the junction held 7 bases outside the gene matches. CDR1 and CDR2 from the germline V gene are GTSNPN and SVGIG (reference sequence). The CDR3 totals 14 residues. The CDR3 loop reads CAWEEGANNEKLFF. Here the CDR3 DNA reads TGTGCCTGGGAGGAGGGGGCGAATAATGAAAAACTGTTTTTT.